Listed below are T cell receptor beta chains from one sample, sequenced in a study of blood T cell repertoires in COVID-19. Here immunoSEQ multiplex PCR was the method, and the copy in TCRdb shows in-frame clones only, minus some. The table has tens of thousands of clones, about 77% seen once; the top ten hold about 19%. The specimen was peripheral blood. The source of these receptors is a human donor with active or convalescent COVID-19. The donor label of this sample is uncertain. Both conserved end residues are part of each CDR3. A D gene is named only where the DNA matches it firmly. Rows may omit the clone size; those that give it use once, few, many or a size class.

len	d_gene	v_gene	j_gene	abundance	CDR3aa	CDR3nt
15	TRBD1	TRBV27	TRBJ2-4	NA	CASSKQGAMENIQYF	TGTGCCAGCTCGAAACAGGGGGCGATGGAAAACATTCAGTACTTC
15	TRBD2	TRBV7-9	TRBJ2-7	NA	CASSPGGTSGHEQYF	TGTGCCAGCAGCCCGGGGGGGACTAGCGGCCACGAGCAGTACTTC
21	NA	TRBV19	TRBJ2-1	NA	CASSMVGGFPYESGVLNEQFF	TGTGCCAGTAGTATGGTCGGAGGATTCCCCTACGAGTCAGGGGTATTAAATGAGCAGTTCTTC
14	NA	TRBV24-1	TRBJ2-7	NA	CATILARRPYEQYF	TGTGCCACCATCTTGGCGCGGCGGCCCTACGAGCAGTACTTC
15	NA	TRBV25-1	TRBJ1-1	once	CASSEGGGESTEAFF	TGTGCCAGCAGTGAAGGGGGGGGCGAAAGCACTGAAGCTTTCTTT
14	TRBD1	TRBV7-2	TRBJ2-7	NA	CASSSLDRGYEQYF	TGTGCCAGCAGCTCGCTTGACAGGGGCTACGAGCAGTACTTC
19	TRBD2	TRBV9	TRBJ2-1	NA	CASSPRSSGRARSYNEQFF	TGTGCCAGCAGCCCCAGAAGTAGCGGGAGGGCCAGGTCCTACAATGAGCAGTTCTTC
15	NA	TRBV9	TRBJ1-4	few	CASSVGGRGNEKLFF	TGTGCCAGCAGCGTAGGAGGCAGGGGTAATGAAAAACTGTTTTTT
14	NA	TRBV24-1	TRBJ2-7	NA	CATSDVGGSYEQYF	TGTGCCACCAGTGATGTGGGGGGTTCCTACGAGCAGTACTTC
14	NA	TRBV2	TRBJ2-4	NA	CASRQRTGRDIQYF	TGTGCCAGCCGCCAGCGGACAGGGAGGGACATTCAGTACTTC
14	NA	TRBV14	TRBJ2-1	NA	CASSRGPSQNEQFF	TGTGCCAGCAGCCGAGGCCCTAGTCAAAATGAGCAGTTCTTC
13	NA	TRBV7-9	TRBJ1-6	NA	CASMRDYNSPLHF	TGTGCCAGCATGAGAGACTATAATTCACCCCTCCACTTT
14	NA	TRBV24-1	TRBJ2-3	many	CATSGASGTDTQYF	TGTGCCACCAGTGGGGCTAGCGGCACAGATACGCAGTATTTT
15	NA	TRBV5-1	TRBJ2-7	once	CASSLAPSAPYEQYF	TGCGCCAGCAGCTTGGCTCCTAGCGCCCCCTACGAGCAGTACTTC
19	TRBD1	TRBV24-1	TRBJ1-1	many	CATSDLPPGQGACLTEAFF	TGTGCCACCAGTGATTTGCCTCCTGGACAGGGGGCTTGTCTAACTGAAGCTTTCTTT
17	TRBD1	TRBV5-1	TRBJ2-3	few	CASSSGQGITSTDTQYF	TGCGCCAGCAGCTCCGGACAGGGGATAACTAGCACAGATACGCAGTATTTT
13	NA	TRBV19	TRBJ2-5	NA	CASCAGQQETQYF	TGTGCCAGTTGCGCGGGGCAGCAAGAGACCCAGTACTTC
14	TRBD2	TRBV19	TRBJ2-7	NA	CASSTPGGAGGLLF	TGTGCCAGTAGTACCCCGGGAGGAGCGGGAGGGCTCCTCTTC
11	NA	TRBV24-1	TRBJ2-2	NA	CATSQAGELFF	TGTGCCACCAGTCAGGCAGGGGAGCTGTTTTTT
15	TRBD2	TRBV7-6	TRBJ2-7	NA	CASSLARSGTYEQYF	TGTGCCAGCAGCTTAGCGCGGAGCGGGACCTACGAGCAGTACTTC
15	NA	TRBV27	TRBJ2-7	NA	CASSLSVTRNLEQYF	TGTGCCAGCAGTTTAAGTGTGACTAGAAATCTCGAGCAGTACTTC
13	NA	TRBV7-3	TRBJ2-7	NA	CASSPRSGYEQYF	TGTGCCAGCAGCCCTAGGTCTGGATACGAGCAGTACTTC
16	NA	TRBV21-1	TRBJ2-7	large	CASPLAGVPFCYEQYF	TGTGCCAGCCCCCTAGCGGGAGTCCCATTTTGCTACGAGCAGTACTTC
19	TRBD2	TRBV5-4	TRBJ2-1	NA	CASSLVALAGGPLYNEQFF	TGTGCCAGCAGCTTGGTGGCGCTAGCGGGAGGGCCCCTCTACAATGAGCAGTTCTTC
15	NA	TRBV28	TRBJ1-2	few	CASSLLSPRNYGYTF	TGTGCCAGCAGTTTATTGTCTCCGAGAAACTATGGCTACACCTTC
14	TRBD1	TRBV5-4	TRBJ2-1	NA	CASSPPGQLNEQFF	TGTGCCAGCAGCCCGCCGGGACAGTTAAATGAGCAGTTCTTC
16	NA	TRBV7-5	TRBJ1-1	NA	CVRSLVGQEGDTEAFF	TGTGTCAGAAGCTTAGTCGGACAGGAGGGGGACACTGAAGCTTTCTTT
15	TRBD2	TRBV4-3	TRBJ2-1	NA	CASSQDVRGQGLAFF	TGCGCCAGCAGCCAAGATGTGAGGGGGCAGGGACTAGCGTTCTTC
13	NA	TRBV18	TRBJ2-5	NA	CASSPPSVETQYF	TGTGCCAGCTCACCACCGAGCGTGGAGACCCAGTACTTC
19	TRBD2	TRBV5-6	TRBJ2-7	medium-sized	CASSLALWGGRDLDYEQYF	TGTGCCAGCAGCTTGGCCCTATGGGGAGGGCGGGACCTCGACTACGAGCAGTACTTC
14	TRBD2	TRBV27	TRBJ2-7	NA	CASSSGLAGSEQYF	TGTGCCAGCAGTTCCGGACTAGCGGGATCCGAGCAGTACTTC
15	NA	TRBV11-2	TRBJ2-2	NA	CASSRTGTYTGELFF	TGTGCCAGCAGCCGCACCGGGACATACACCGGGGAGCTGTTTTTT
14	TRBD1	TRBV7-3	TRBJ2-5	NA	CASSVTGGRETQYF	TGTGCCAGCAGCGTTACAGGGGGCCGAGAGACCCAGTACTTC
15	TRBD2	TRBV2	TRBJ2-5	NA	CASSKGLAGGETQYF	TGTGCCAGCAGCAAGGGACTAGCGGGAGGAGAGACCCAGTACTTC
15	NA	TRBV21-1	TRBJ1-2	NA	CASSTGDSSNYGYTF	TGTGCCAGCAGTACGGGGGACAGCTCTAACTATGGCTACACCTTC
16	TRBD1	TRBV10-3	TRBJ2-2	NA	CAMSTPTGADTGELFF	TGTGCCATGTCTACCCCGACAGGGGCCGACACCGGGGAGCTGTTTTTT
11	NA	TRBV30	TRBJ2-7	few	CAGWRDYEQYF	TGTGCCGGATGGCGGGACTACGAGCAGTACTTC
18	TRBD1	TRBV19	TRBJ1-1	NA	CASSIVGRTGIGEAEAFF	TGTGCCAGTAGTATAGTGGGTAGGACAGGGATCGGGGAGGCTGAAGCTTTCTTT
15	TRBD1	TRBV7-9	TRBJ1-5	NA	CASSAGTGRSQPQHF	TGTGCCAGCAGCGCCGGGACAGGGAGGAGTCAGCCCCAGCATTTT
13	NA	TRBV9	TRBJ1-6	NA	CASSLTDTPPLHF	TGTGCCAGCAGCCTGACGGACACCCCACCCCTCCACTTT
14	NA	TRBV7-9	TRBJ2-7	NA	CASSLGAGDNEQYF	TGTGCCAGCAGCTTGGGTGCAGGGGACAACGAGCAGTACTTC
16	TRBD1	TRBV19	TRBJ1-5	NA	CASSDRGPMSNQPQHF	TGTGCCAGTAGCGACAGGGGGCCTATGAGCAATCAGCCCCAGCATTTT
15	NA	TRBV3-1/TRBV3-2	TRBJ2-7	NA	CASRDGGPSSYEQYF	TGTGCCAGCAGGGACGGGGGTCCTAGCTCCTACGAGCAGTACTTC
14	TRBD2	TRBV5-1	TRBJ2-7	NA	CASRRPGGAYEQYF	TGCGCCAGCAGGAGGCCGGGAGGAGCCTACGAGCAGTACTTC
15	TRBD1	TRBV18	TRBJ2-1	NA	CASSPRGQDYNEQFF	TGTGCCAGCTCACCACGTGGACAGGACTACAATGAGCAGTTCTTC
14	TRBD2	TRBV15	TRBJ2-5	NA	CATSRGGSLETQYF	TGTGCCACCAGCAGAGGCGGGAGTTTAGAGACCCAGTACTTC
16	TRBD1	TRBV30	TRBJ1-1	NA	CAWSVQRTGFGTEAFF	TGTGCCTGGAGTGTACAGAGGACAGGGTTCGGCACTGAAGCTTTCTTT
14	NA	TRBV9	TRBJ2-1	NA	CASSVGGGSDEQFF	TGTGCCAGCAGCGTAGGCGGGGGCTCGGATGAGCAGTTCTTC
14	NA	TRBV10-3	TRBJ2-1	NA	CAISGGRNDNEQFF	TGTGCCATCAGTGGTGGCAGGAATGACAATGAGCAGTTCTTC